Below, one T cell receptor beta chain is given with its context. As yet, its antigen is unknown. This entry belongs to a study of the immune and genomic landscape of osteosarcoma. Study-wide context: Pediatric and adult high-grade osteosarcoma patients, median diagnosis age approximately 27. Localized disease at presentation in around 77%; 55% to 65% were male.

Study observations and caveats: Immune-hot C3 tumors showed higher but still low clonality than cold C1. Clonality was low: mean 0.09, highest under 0.32, suggesting limited expansion.

This CDR3 spans 17 amino acids. Some clones are missing from TCRdb's copy, which holds only in-frame ones; the method was immunoSEQ multiplex PCR. The table records a few thousand clones, over 70% of them present only once. Primary, local recurrence and metastasis osteosarcoma tumors were taken after treatment from poor-prognosis patients. The chain is built from TRBV21-1 and TRBJ2-4; the table gives TRBD2 as D, unverified against the DNA. TRBV21-1 is flagged as a pseudogene. The TCR sequence derives from a human donor with osteosarcoma. Source material: osteosarcoma tumor tissue from the lung. The CDR3 here is CASSNIAVGPAKNIQYF. The DNA for the CDR3 is TGTGCCAGCAGTAATATAGCTGTCGGTCCAGCCAAAAACATTCAGTACTTC.